These 23 T cell receptor beta chains came from one sample sequenced in a study of T-cell memory formation after mild COVID-19. Each CDR3 protein is one row after TCRdb ran MiXCR on the 5' RACE reads. Of around 200,000 distinct CDR3 sequences detected, 16% appear once; the ten largest clones hold 2% to 2.5%. The sample was PBMCs or a T cell subset sorted from them (not recorded which). Receptor source: an adult woman who had mild COVID-19 (a few samples of this study predate the infection). Cell type and time point are not known.

DNA for the CDR3: TGTGCCAGCAGCTTAACGTTCGCTAGCGGGGGGTACAATGAGCAGTTCTTC. This sequence encodes CASSLTFASGGYNEQFF. V usage is TRBV7-3 and J usage is TRBJ2-1, with TRBD2 matching over 11 bases. The germline V gene encodes CDR1 SGHTA and CDR2 FQGTGA. V dropped 0 bases and J dropped 4; count of bases not matched to a gene: 5. This CDR3 spans 17 amino acids.

This clonotype has a handful of counts. V usage is TRBV5-5 and J usage is TRBJ2-3; weak D call: TRBD2 (5 bases). From germline, CDR1 is SGHKS and CDR2 YYEKEE (reference sequence). The CDR3 has 15 amino acids. V gave up 1 base and J gave up 1 base, with 10 bases separating them. The DNA for the CDR3 is TGTGCCAGCAGCTTGTTCGGGCGGGGCACAGATACGCAGTATTTT. It yields the protein CASSLFGRGTDTQYF.

This clonotype has a handful of counts. V gene TRBV3-1 combines with J gene TRBJ2-5; 8 bases are a match to TRBD2. V lost 5 bases and J lost 5; bases outside the gene matches: 10. CDR1 and CDR2 (germline): LGHDT, YNNKEL (reference sequence). The CDR3 length is 15 residues. The CDR3 reads CASSSKRGWAETQYF. CDR3 coding DNA: TGTGCCAGCAGCTCCAAGCGGGGGTGGGCTGAGACCCAGTACTTC.

A single count supports this clonotype. V and J are TRBV5-1 and TRBJ1-2; no clear D. The CDR3 is 15 residues long. Germline V gene lookup returns CDR1 SGHRS and CDR2 YFSETQ. V was trimmed by 5 bases and J by 0 bases, leaving 14 bases between them. CDR3 in amino acids: CASRPVTGTNYGYTF. CDR3 DNA sequence: TGCGCCAGCAGACCAGTGACGGGTACTAACTATGGCTACACCTTC.

The V call is TRBV2, the J call TRBJ1-1; TRBD1 matches at 8 bases. Germline V gene data show CDR1 as SNHLY and CDR2 as FYNNEI. Trimming cost V 4 bases and J 8 bases; bases outside gene matches: 9. There are 14 residues in the CDR3. The CDR3 DNA reads TGTGCCAGCAGTGCGCAGGGACAGGTTGGGGAAGCTTTCTTT. It translates to CASSAQGQVGEAFF. The complete variable domain, with remaining parts taken from reference TRBV2 and TRBJ1-1, reads EPEVTQTPSHQVTQMGQEVILRCVPISNHLYFYWYRQILGQKVEFLVSFYNNEISEKSEIFDDQFSVERPDGSNFTLKIRSTKLEDSAMYFCASSAQGQVGEAFFGQGTRLTVV.

This clonotype was seen many times. The chain uses TRBV12-3 or TRBV12-4 and TRBJ2-1; no definite D call. CDR3 length: 15 residues. V lost 5 bases, J lost 0 bases, and 11 bases lay in between. The CDR3 DNA sequence: TGTGCCAGCAGTCGTGACGGCATCTCCTACAATGAGCAGTTCTTC. Translating it yields CASSRDGISYNEQFF.

This CDR3 is CAVGRLGKETQYF. For the CDR3, the DNA is TGTGCCGTAGGTAGATTGGGGAAAGAGACCCAGTACTTC. V and J are TRBV5-6 and TRBJ2-5; D gene ambiguous. The germline CDR1 and CDR2 sequences are SGHDT and YYEEEE. Trimming cost V 10 bases and J 3 bases, with 16 bases left between them. The CDR3 covers 13 residues. The full variable domain, completed using reference TRBV5-6 and TRBJ2-5, is DAGVTQSPTHLIKTRGQQVTLRCSPKSGHDTVSWYQQALGQGPQFIFQYYEEEERQRGNFPDRFSGHQFPNYSSELNVNALLLGDSALYLCAVGRLGKETQYFGPGTRLLVL.

This clonotype was seen more than once but under ten times. The rearrangement joins TRBV15 to TRBJ1-2; 8 nucleotides agree with TRBD1. V shed 4 bases, J shed 4 bases, and the junction held 14 bases outside the gene matches. From germline, CDR1 is LNHNV and CDR2 YYDKDF (reference sequence). CDR3 size: 17 residues. As DNA, the CDR3 is TGTGCCACCAGCAAAGAAGGCGGGCAGGGGGCCATCTATGGCTACACCTTC. Amino acids: CATSKEGGQGAIYGYTF.

This chain links TRBV20-1 with TRBJ1-6, with D possibly matching TRBD1 (5 bases). The CDR3 loop spans 13 amino acids. The ends were cut back, 4 bases at V and 13 bases at J, with 17 bases in the middle. Germline CDR1 reads DFQATT; CDR2 reads SNEGSKA (reference sequence). The CDR3 DNA is TGCAGTGCTACCCAACCGGGGGGTGGGCCCCTCCACTTT. Encoded protein: CSATQPGGGPLHF.

The J gene is TRBJ2-7, the V gene TRBV20-1; TRBD1 matches 8 bases. Germline V gene lookup returns CDR1 DFQATT and CDR2 SNEGSKA (reference sequence). There are 13 residues in the CDR3. V gave up 4 bases and J gave up 5 bases; unmatched junction bases: 7. Here the CDR3 DNA reads TGCAGTGCTACCGGGACAGGTCGTCACGAGCAGTACTTC. This gives the protein CSATGTGRHEQYF.

The rearrangement joins TRBV20-1 to TRBJ1-5; 11 bases agree with TRBD1. Per the germline V gene, CDR1 is DFQATT and CDR2 is SNEGSKA (reference sequence). This CDR3 contains 13 residues. V gave up 6 bases and J gave up 15 bases; unmatched junction bases: 13. In DNA form, the CDR3 reads TGCAGTGCCGCCCGAGGGGACAGGGGGGTGAGGCATTTT. It encodes CSAARGDRGVRHF.

This clonotype showed up just a few times. The chain is built from TRBV6-6 and TRBJ1-3; no definite D call. This CDR3 spans 13 amino acids. Trimming stripped 7 bases from V and 0 bases from J, with 7 bases between. The V gene's germline CDR1 is MNHNY and CDR2 SVGAGI (reference sequence). CDR3 nucleotide sequence: TGTGCCAGCACTTTCACCTCTGGAAACACCATATATTTT. Its protein product is CASTFTSGNTIYF.

This clonotype was counted only a few times. The CDR3 reads CSVEDPGDLGYTF. CDR3 bases: TGCAGCGTTGAAGATCCGGGGGATCTTGGCTACACCTTC. The rearrangement links TRBV29-1 to TRBJ1-2, with D possibly being TRBD1 (5 bases). CDR3 length equals 13 residues. V shed 0 bases and J shed 7 bases, with 12 bases lying between them. Germline values: CDR1 SQVTM, CDR2 ANQGSEA.

The DNA for the CDR3 is TGCGCCAGCAGCCAAATGACAGGGATGTCGTTCGGGGGCTACACCTTC. As protein: CASSQMTGMSFGGYTF. V usage is TRBV4-1 and J usage is TRBJ1-2, with 7 bases matching TRBD1. Trimming cost V 2 bases and J 8 bases; bases outside gene matches: 14. Germline-derived CDR1 and CDR2 are MGHRA and YSYEKL. There are 16 residues in the CDR3.

This clonotype was seen a few times. This chain uses TRBV3-1 with TRBJ1-6; D is possibly TRBD1 (5 bases). Germline loops: CDR1 LGHDT, CDR2 YNNKEL (reference sequence). V gave up 2 bases and J gave up 10 bases, with 12 bases separating them. The CDR3 length is 14 residues. CDR3 residues: CASSQTGDRSPLHF. The CDR3 region has the DNA TGTGCCAGCAGCCAAACGGGGGACCGGTCACCCCTCCACTTT. The variable domain in full, with the rest retrieved from reference TRBV3-1 and TRBJ1-6, is DTAVSQTPKYLVTQMGNDKSIKCEQNLGHDTMYWYKQDSKKFLKIMFSYNNKELIINETVPNRFSPKSPDKAHLNLHINSLELGDSAVYFCASSQTGDRSPLHFGNGTRLTVT.

This clonotype has just a few counts. V usage is TRBV7-2 and J usage is TRBJ2-1; 13 bases fit TRBD2. This CDR3 is built from 16 residues. Germline lookup yields CDR1 SGHTA and CDR2 FQGNSA. Trimming at V came to 4 bases and at J to 4 bases, leaving 4 bases not matched to a gene. In DNA form, the CDR3 reads TGTGCCAGCAGCTCCGGGACTAGCGGGAATTACAATGAGCAGTTCTTC. It codes for CASSSGTSGNYNEQFF.

This clonotype was seen only once. As DNA, the CDR3 is TGCAGTGCTAGATTTCGGGTGGGGGGACTACCCCAAGAGACCCAGTACTTC. Translating gives CSARFRVGGLPQETQYF. The V call is TRBV20-1, the J call TRBJ2-5; 7 nucleotides match TRBD2. Trimming at V came to 2 bases and at J to 1 base, leaving 13 bases not matched to a gene. Germline V gene lookup returns CDR1 DFQATT and CDR2 SNEGSKA (reference sequence). The CDR3 length is 17 residues.

V usage is TRBV14 and J usage is TRBJ1-4, with D perhaps matching TRBD1 (6 bases). Trimming took 11 bases from V and 7 from J, leaving 23 bases between them. The CDR3 length is 15 residues. CDR1 is SGHDN and CDR2 is FVKESK in the germline V gene. CDR3 protein: CASCLQGGYCEKLFF. For the CDR3, the DNA is TGTGCCTCATGCCTCCAAGGGGGTTATTGTGAAAAACTGTTTTTT.

This sequence joins TRBV4-2 and TRBJ2-1; no firm D call. V lost 0 bases and J lost 7, with 7 bases in between. This CDR3 region has 13 residues. Germline V CDR1 and CDR2: LGHNA, YNFKEQ. CDR3 bases: TGTGCCAGCAGCCAAGATAGAGCGAATGAGCAGTTCTTC. Amino acid sequence: CASSQDRANEQFF.

V is TRBV20-1 and J is TRBJ2-7, with 8 bases identical to TRBD2. This CDR3 region has 15 residues. CDR1 is DFQATT, CDR2 SNEGSKA, per germline (reference sequence). V was clipped by 0 bases and J by 1 base; unmatched bases: 5. Here the CDR3 DNA reads TGCAGTGCTAGAGATCTGCGGGAGGTTTCCTACGAGCAGTACTTC. It yields the protein CSARDLREVSYEQYF.

This clonotype was recorded a few times. This chain uses TRBV28 with TRBJ2-7, with a weak D call TRBD1 (6 bases). This CDR3 has 15 residues. In germline, CDR1 is MDHEN, CDR2 SYDVKM. Trimming left V 8 bases short and J 0 bases short, with 17 bases between. CDR3 sequence (DNA): TGTGCCAGCTCCTGGCGACAGGTCCGCTCCTACGAGCAGTACTTC. It is translated as CASSWRQVRSYEQYF.

The chain links TRBV9 to TRBJ1-5, with D perhaps matching TRBD1 (5 bases). Germline V gene sequence: CDR1 SGDLS, CDR2 YYNGEE. There are 15 residues in the CDR3. The V and J ends lost 0 bases and 4 bases respectively, with 11 bases between them. CDR3 sequence reads: CASSVEGTQNQPQHF. CDR3 nucleotides: TGTGCCAGCAGCGTAGAAGGGACTCAAAATCAGCCCCAGCATTTT.

This clonotype appeared once. This chain joins TRBV7-8 and TRBJ2-3, with 7 bases identical to TRBD1. Germline assignment: CDR1 SGHVS and CDR2 FQNEAQ. The CDR3 covers 14 residues. V lost 6 bases and J lost 2; bases outside the gene matches: 5. CDR3 DNA: TGTGCCAGCAGTTTGACAGGGTTCACAGATACGCAGTATTTT. This translates into CASSLTGFTDTQYF.